This T cell receptor beta chain comes out of a study of blood T cell repertoires in COVID-19. Across the whole study: From T cells, B-cell-depleted T cells, or PBMCs came the material, which was cDNA or gDNA.

Participants had their cohort set by participant-reported clinical history. Germline loops: CDR1 MGHRA, CDR2 YSYEKL. This CDR3 comprises 14 residues. The V segment lost 2 bases and the J segment 6 bases; nucleotides outside the gene matches: 4. As to this clone: Other nucleotide sequences from this sample produce the same CDR3.

In the original analysis: Nucleated cell counts were estimated from reference gene primer amplification. Clones were read by immunoSEQ multiplex PCR, and TCRdb kept only the in-frame ones, dropping some. V and J calls and clone size are copied from that table; D and trimming were computed from the DNA. Of 220,000 or so clones detected, about 82% appear once; the ten largest clones hold roughly 2%. The sample was PBMCs or T cells enriched from blood (not recorded which). This clonotype was obtained from a woman in her forties or fifties who had recovered from COVID-19. The chain has TRBV4-1 and TRBJ2-7; 10 nucleotides agree with TRBD1. CDR3 in amino acids: CASSQPGTGVEQYF. CDR3 in DNA: TGCGCCAGCAGCCAACCCGGGACAGGGGTCGAGCAGTACTTC.